The rows below give T cell receptor beta chains drawn from one sample of a study of Ad26.COV2.S vaccination and SARS-CoV-2 variants. Generated by immunoSEQ multiplex PCR, the TCRdb table keeps only in-frame clones and is missing some. Here the sample spans about 410,000 clones, over 80% being singletons. The specimen was peripheral blood, collected in a trial of Ad26.COV2.S vaccine versus placebo. These receptors all stem from a person aged 18-60 years who received the Ad26.COV2.S COVID-19 vaccine or a placebo. CDR3s include the opening cysteine and the closing phenylalanine or tryptophan. A D gene is named only where the DNA matches it firmly. Size values are once, few and many counts, or a class for expanded clones, and some rows have none.

V gene,J gene,D gene,clone size,CDR3 DNA,CDR3 protein
TRBV5-1,TRBJ1-1,TRBD1,-,TGCGCCAGCAGATCCGGGACAGTTGGAGTTCCCACTGAAGCTTTCTTT,CASRSGTVGVPTEAFF
TRBV7-9,TRBJ1-2,TRBD1,-,TGTGCCAGCAGCGGTATCGAGGGACAGACTAACTATGGCTACACCTTC,CASSGIEGQTNYGYTF
TRBV6-5,TRBJ2-5,-,once,TGTGCCAGCAGTTTGACAGGGACTCAAGAGACCCAGTACTTC,CASSLTGTQETQYF
TRBV10-3,TRBJ1-1,TRBD1,-,TGTGCCATCAGTGAAGGGGACAGGGGTGAAGCTTTCTTT,CAISEGDRGEAFF
TRBV7-6,TRBJ2-5,-,-,TGTGCCAGCAGCTTAGCGCGCTTGTCAGGGGCTCCTCGGGAGACCCAGTACTTC,CASSLARLSGAPRETQYF
TRBV5-1,TRBJ2-7,-,-,TGCGCCAGCAGATTTTCCAGGGAGGAATCGGGGCAGTACTTC,CASRFSREESGQYF
TRBV2,TRBJ1-5,-,few,TGTGCCAGCAGTGAAAGTTGGGATCAGCCCCAGCATTTT,CASSESWDQPQHF
TRBV6-1,TRBJ2-7,TRBD1,once,TGTGCCAGCAGTGATCTGGGACAGGGTTGGGAGCAGTACTTC,CASSDLGQGWEQYF
TRBV24-1,TRBJ2-2,-,-,TGTGCCACCAGTGAGGCGGGGGCTCAGGGACTCGGGGAGCTGTTTTTT,CATSEAGAQGLGELFF
TRBV7-9,TRBJ1-2,TRBD1,-,TGTGCCAGCAGCCCGCCCGGGACAGTTGGCGGCTACACCTTC,CASSPPGTVGGYTF
TRBV7-6,TRBJ1-5,TRBD1,-,TGTGCCAGCAGCTTATTGCAGGGGGGGGGTCAGCCCCAGCATTTT,CASSLLQGGGQPQHF
TRBV7-9,TRBJ2-3,-,-,TGTGCCAGCAGCTCCCGAGAAACCAAGCGGGCCTCTAGCACAGATACGCAGTATTTT,CASSSRETKRASSTDTQYF
TRBV13,TRBJ2-7,-,-,TGTGCCAGCAGCTTAGGCCCCCCCAATCTATACGAGCAGTACTTC,CASSLGPPNLYEQYF
TRBV5-1,TRBJ2-1,-,-,TGCGCCAGCAGCTACGGGGTCGAGCAGTTCTTC,CASSYGVEQFF
TRBV13,TRBJ2-3,TRBD2,-,TGTGCCAGCAGCGCCAGGAACCCATGGCTAGCGGGGGGAAGCACAGATACGCAGTATTTT,CASSARNPWLAGGSTDTQYF
TRBV1,TRBJ1-4,-,-,TGCACCAGAGCGCTGGAAAAACTGTTTTTT,CTRALEKLFF
TRBV4-2,TRBJ2-7,-,-,TGTGCCAGCAGCCAAGATTGGGCAGATCCCTACGAGCAGTACTTC,CASSQDWADPYEQYF
TRBV10-2,TRBJ2-7,-,-,TGCGCCGGGTCCCAAGACAGGACTCCCTCCTACGAGCAGTACTTC,CAGSQDRTPSYEQYF
TRBV19,TRBJ2-1,-,-,TGTGCCAGTAGTACCTCCGGGCTAACAATGGAGCAGTTCTTC,CASSTSGLTMEQFF
TRBV18,TRBJ2-7,TRBD1,-,TGTGCCAGCTCAACAGACAGGGTGAGCTCCTACGAGCAGTACTTC,CASSTDRVSSYEQYF
TRBV28,TRBJ1-1,-,-,TGTGCCAGCAGCCCCGCTGCAGCTGGGAACACTGAAGCTTTCTTT,CASSPAAAGNTEAFF
TRBV29-1,TRBJ2-1,-,few,TGCAGCGTGAAACCGGGACTTAGCCAACTACTTTCCGTTGAGCAGTTCTTC,CSVKPGLSQLLSVEQFF
TRBV7-8,TRBJ1-6,-,-,TGTGCCAGCAGCCCCAGGGAAGGTAATTCACCCCTCCACTTT,CASSPREGNSPLHF
TRBV28,TRBJ1-1,-,-,TGTGCCAGCAGGATTTACAGGGCAATAAACACTGAAGCTTTCTTT,CASRIYRAINTEAFF
TRBV4-3,TRBJ1-1,-,-,TGCGCCAGCAGCCAAGACAGGGTGGGCACTGAAGCTTTCTTT,CASSQDRVGTEAFF
TRBV30,TRBJ1-2,TRBD1,-,TGTGCCTGGAGGGTCATACAGGGGCGGTATGGCTACACCTTC,CAWRVIQGRYGYTF
TRBV9,TRBJ1-1,-,-,TGTGCCAGCAGCTCCTGGGACTTTTCCCACCCGAACACTGAAGCTTTCTTT,CASSSWDFSHPNTEAFF
TRBV19,TRBJ1-5,-,-,TGTGCCGAGCCCGGGGTCGAAGGCTATAGCAATCAGCCCCAGCATTTT,CAEPGVEGYSNQPQHF
TRBV11-2,TRBJ2-1,-,-,TGTGCCAGCAGCTTAGGGTTCGGCTCCTACAATGAGCAGTTCTTC,CASSLGFGSYNEQFF
TRBV27,TRBJ2-7,-,-,TGTGCCAGCAAGGGGACAATCTCTTCCTACGAGCAGTACTTC,CASKGTISSYEQYF
TRBV10-3,TRBJ2-7,TRBD1,many,TGTGCCATCCGGGGCGAGGACAGGGGGCGCGAGCAGTACTTC,CAIRGEDRGREQYF
TRBV19,TRBJ2-1,-,-,TGTGCCAGTAGTTCACAAACGCGGCGGGGAACTCGACTTTACAATGAGCAGTTCTTC,CASSSQTRRGTRLYNEQFF
TRBV27,TRBJ2-3,-,-,TGTGCCAGCAGTTTCCAGGGGGGAGATACGCAGTATTTT,CASSFQGGDTQYF
TRBV7-8,TRBJ2-3,TRBD2,-,TGTGCCAGCAGCTTAACTAGCGGGGGGGCCAGAAATACAGATACGCAGTATTTT,CASSLTSGGARNTDTQYF
TRBV9,TRBJ2-2,TRBD2,-,TGTGCCAGCAGCCCCGCGGGGGGGCCTTGGACCGGGGAGCTGTTTTTT,CASSPAGGPWTGELFF
TRBV29-1,TRBJ1-1,-,once,TGCAGCGCCTACGGGTTGCTGAACACTGAAGCTTTCTTT,CSAYGLLNTEAFF
TRBV6-1,TRBJ2-1,-,-,TGTGCCAGCAGTGAAGTCTGGGGGGGGCCCTACAATGAGCAGTTCTTC,CASSEVWGGPYNEQFF
TRBV19,TRBJ2-3,TRBD2,-,TGTGCCAGTAGACGCCGCGGACTAGCGGAGAGCACAGATACGCAGTATTTT,CASRRRGLAESTDTQYF
TRBV28,TRBJ2-3,TRBD1,-,TGTGCCAGCAGTCCCGACAGGGGCCGAGATACGCAGTATTTT,CASSPDRGRDTQYF
TRBV6-2/TRBV6-3,TRBJ1-1,-,-,TGTGCCAGCAGTTACGTGGGAACTGAAGCTTTCTTT,CASSYVGTEAFF
TRBV4-3,TRBJ2-1,-,-,TGCGCCAGCAGCCACATCGGGGGTGGCTTCGGTGGCTCCTACAATGAGCAGTTCTTC,CASSHIGGGFGGSYNEQFF
TRBV6-1,TRBJ1-4,TRBD1,-,TGTGCCAGCAGTGACGGCCAGGGGGTTAATGAAAAACTGTTTTTT,CASSDGQGVNEKLFF
TRBV21-1,TRBJ1-2,-,-,TGTGCCAGCAGCAAAAGGGAAATTCGGGGCCTCTATGGCTACACCTTC,CASSKREIRGLYGYTF
TRBV4-1,TRBJ1-1,-,-,TGCGCCAGCAGCCAAGGGGCGCTACAGGGAACTGAAGCTTTCTTT,CASSQGALQGTEAFF
TRBV15,TRBJ1-1,-,-,TGTGCCACCAGCAGAGAGACAGCGAAGAACACTGAAGCTTTCTTT,CATSRETAKNTEAFF
TRBV9,TRBJ2-4,TRBD2,once,TGTGCCAGCAGCCCAAGGATAGCGGGAAAGGGGTACTTC,CASSPRIAGKGYF